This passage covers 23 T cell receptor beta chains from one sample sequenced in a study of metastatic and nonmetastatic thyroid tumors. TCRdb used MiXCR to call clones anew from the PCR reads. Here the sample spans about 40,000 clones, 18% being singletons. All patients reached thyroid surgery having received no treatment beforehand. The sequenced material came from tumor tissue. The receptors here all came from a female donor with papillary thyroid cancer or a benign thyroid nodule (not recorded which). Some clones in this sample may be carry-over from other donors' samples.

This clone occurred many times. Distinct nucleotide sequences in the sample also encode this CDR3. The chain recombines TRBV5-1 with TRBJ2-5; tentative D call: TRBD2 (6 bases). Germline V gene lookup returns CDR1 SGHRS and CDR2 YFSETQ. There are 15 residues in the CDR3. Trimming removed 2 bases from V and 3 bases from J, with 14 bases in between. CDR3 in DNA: TGCGCCAGCAGCTTCAACCCGGGAGCTAAAGAGACCCAGTACTTC. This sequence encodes CASSFNPGAKETQYF.

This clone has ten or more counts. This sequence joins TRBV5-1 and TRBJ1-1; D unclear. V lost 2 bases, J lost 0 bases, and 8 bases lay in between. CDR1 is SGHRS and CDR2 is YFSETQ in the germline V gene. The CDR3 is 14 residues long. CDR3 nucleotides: TGCGCCAGCAGCTTAATCGGGTTGAACACTGAAGCTTTCTTT. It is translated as CASSLIGLNTEAFF.

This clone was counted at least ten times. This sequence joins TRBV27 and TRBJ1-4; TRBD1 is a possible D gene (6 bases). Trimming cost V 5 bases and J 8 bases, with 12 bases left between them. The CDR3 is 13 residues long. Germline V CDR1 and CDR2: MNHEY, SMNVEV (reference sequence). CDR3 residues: CASSGQCREKLFF. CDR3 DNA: TGTGCCAGCAGTGGACAGTGTCGGGAAAAACTGTTTTTT.

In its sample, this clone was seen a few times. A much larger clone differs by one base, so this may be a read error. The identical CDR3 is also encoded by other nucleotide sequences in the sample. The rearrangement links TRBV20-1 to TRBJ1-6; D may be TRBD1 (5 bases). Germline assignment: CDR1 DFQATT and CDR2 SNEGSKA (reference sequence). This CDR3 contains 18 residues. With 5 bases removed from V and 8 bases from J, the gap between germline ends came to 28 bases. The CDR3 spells CSASPLGTSGSRHSPLHF. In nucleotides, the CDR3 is TGCAGTGCTTCCCCCCTGGGGACCTCGGGTTCTCGGCATTCACCCCTCCACTTT.

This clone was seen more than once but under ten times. CDR3 nucleotide sequence: TGTGCCACCAGTGATTTACCGTTCCTAGCGGGCACCGGGGAGCTGTTTTTT. This gives the protein CATSDLPFLAGTGELFF. The J gene is TRBJ2-2, the V gene TRBV24-1; 8 bases are shared with TRBD2. The germline CDR1 and CDR2 sequences are KGHDR and SFDVKD. The J segment lost 4 bases and the V segment lost 1 base, leaving 7 bases of the junction unmatched. The CDR3 is made up of 17 amino acids.

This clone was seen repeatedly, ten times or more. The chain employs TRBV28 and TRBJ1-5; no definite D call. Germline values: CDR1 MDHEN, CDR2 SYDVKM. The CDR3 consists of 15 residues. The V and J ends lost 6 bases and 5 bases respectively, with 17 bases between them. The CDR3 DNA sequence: TGTGCCAGCAGCTCGACGGGGAAAGGCGATCAGCCCCAGCATTTT. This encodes CASSSTGKGDQPQHF.

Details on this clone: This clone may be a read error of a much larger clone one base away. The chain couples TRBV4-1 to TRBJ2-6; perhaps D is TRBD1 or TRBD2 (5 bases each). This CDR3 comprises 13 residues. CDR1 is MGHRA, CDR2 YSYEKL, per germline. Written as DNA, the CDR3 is TGCGCCAGCAGCCACCTTGGGGGCAACGTCCTGACTTTC. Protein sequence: CASSHLGGNVLTF.

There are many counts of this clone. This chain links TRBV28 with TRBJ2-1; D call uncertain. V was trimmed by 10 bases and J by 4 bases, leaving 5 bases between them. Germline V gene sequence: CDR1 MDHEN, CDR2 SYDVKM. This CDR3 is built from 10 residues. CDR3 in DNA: TGTGCCACCAAATACAATGAGCAGTTCTTC. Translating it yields CATKYNEQFF.

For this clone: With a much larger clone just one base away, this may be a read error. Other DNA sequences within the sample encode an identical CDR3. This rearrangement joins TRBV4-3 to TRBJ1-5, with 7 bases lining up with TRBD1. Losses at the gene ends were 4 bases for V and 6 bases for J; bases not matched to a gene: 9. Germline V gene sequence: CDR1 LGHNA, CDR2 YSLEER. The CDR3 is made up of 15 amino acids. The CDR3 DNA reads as TGCGCCAGCAGCCTAGTAAGGGGGCAGGTTCAGCCCCAGCATTTT. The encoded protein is CASSLVRGQVQPQHF.

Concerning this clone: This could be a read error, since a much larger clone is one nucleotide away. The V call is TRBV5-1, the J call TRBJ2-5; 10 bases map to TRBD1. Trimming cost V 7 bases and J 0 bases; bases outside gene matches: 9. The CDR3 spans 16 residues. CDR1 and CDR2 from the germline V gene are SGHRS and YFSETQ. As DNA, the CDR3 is TGCGCCAGCGGTCAGACAGGGGGCAATTACCAAGAGACCCAGTACTTC. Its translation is CASGQTGGNYQETQYF.

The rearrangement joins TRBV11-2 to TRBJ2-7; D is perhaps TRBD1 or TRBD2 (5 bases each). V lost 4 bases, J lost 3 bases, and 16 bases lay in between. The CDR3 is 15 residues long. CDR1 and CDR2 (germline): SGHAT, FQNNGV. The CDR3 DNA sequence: TGTGCCAGCAGCTCAGCCGGGGCACACCTCTACGAGCAGTACTTC. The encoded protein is CASSSAGAHLYEQYF. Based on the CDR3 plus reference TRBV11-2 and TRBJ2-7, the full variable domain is EAGVAQSPRYKIIEKRQSVAFWCNPISGHATLYWYQQILGQGPKLLIQFQNNGVVDDSQLPKDRFSAERLKGVDSTLKIQPAKLEDSAVYLCASSSAGAHLYEQYFGPGTRLTVT.

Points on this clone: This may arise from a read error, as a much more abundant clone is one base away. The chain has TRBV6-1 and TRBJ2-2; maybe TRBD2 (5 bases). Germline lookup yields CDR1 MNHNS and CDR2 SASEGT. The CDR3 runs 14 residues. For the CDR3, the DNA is TGTGCCAGCAGTGATTGGCTAGCTTATAGGGAGTTGTTTTTT. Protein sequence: CASSDWLAYRELFF.

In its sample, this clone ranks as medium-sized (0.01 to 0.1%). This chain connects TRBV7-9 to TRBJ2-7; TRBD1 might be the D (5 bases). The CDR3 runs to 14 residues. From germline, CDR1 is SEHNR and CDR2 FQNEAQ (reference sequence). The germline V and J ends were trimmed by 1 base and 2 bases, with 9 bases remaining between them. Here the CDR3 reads CASSLVGRAYEQYF. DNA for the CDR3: TGTGCCAGCAGCTTAGTTGGCAGGGCCTACGAGCAGTACTTC.

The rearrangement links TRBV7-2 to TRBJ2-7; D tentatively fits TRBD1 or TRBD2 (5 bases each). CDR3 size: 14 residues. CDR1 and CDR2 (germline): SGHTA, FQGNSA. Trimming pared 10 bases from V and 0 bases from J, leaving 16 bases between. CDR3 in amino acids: CAINRDGSSYEQYF. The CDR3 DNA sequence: TGTGCCATTAACCGGGACGGCTCCTCCTACGAGCAGTACTTC.

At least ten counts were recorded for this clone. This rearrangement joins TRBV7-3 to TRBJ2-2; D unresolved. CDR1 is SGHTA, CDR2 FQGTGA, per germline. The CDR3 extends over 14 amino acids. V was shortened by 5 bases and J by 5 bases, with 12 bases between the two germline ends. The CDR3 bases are TGTGCCAGCAGCCTGTCTCCGCTTACCGGGGAGCTGTTTTTT. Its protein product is CASSLSPLTGELFF.

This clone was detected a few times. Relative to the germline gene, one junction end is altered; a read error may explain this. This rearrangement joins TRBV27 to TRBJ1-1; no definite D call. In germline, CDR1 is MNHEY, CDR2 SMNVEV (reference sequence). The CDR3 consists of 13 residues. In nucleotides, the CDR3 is TGTGCCAACAGTTTGTCAGGTAACACTGAATCTTTCTTT. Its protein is CANSLSGNTESFF.

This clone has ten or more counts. The CDR3 DNA reads TGCAGCGTTGAGTTGAGGACAGGGTCCTACGAGCAGTACTTC. It specifies CSVELRTGSYEQYF. The V and J genes are TRBV29-1 and TRBJ2-7, with 8 bases identical to TRBD1. Trimming took 3 bases from V and 1 from J; bases not matched to a gene: 5. The CDR3 loop spans 14 amino acids. Per the germline V gene, CDR1 is SQVTM and CDR2 is ANQGSEA.

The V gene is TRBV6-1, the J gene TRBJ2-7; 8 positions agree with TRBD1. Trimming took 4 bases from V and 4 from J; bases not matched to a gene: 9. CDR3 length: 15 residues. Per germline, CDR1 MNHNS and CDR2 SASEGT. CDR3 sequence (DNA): TGTGCCAGCAGTGGATGGACAGGGCGTAGGTACGAGCAGTACTTC. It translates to CASSGWTGRRYEQYF.

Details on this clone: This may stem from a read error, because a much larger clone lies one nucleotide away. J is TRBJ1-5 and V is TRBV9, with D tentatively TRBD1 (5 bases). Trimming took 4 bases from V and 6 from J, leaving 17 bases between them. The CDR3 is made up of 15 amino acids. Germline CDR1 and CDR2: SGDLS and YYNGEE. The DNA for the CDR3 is TGTGCCAGCAGCCCCTGGGGGGGTAGTAGTCAGCCCCAGCATTTT. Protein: CASSPWGGSSQPQHF.

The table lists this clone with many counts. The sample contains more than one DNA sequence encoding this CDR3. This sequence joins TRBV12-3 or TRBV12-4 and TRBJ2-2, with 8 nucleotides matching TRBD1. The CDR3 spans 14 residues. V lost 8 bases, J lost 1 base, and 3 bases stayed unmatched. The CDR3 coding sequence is TGTGCCAGCTCCGGGACAGGGAACACCGGGGAGCTGTTTTTT. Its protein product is CASSGTGNTGELFF.

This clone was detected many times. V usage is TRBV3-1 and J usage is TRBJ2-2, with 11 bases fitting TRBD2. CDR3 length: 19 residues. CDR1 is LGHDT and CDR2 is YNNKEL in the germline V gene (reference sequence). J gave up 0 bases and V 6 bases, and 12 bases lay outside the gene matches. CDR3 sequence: CASRPRGLAANANTGELFF. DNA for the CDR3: TGTGCCAGCAGGCCTCGGGGACTAGCGGCAAACGCGAACACCGGGGAGCTGTTTTTT.

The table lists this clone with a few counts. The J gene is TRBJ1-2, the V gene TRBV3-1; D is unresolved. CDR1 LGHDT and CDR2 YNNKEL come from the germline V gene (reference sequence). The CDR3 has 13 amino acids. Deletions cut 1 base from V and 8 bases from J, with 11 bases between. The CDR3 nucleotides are TGTGCCAGCAGCCAAGTTCTAGCAGAGGGCTACACCTTC. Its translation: CASSQVLAEGYTF.

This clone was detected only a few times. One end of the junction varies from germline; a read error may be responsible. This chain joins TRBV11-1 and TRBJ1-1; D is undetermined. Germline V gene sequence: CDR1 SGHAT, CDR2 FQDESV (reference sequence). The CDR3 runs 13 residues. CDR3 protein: CASSFGINTESFF. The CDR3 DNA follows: TGTGCCAGCAGCTTCGGTATTAACACTGAATCTTTCTTT.